This T cell receptor beta chain was captured by sequencing in a study of shared clonotypes between healthy human individuals. General study points: Shared clonotypes across all four donors exceeded non-shared ones in generation probability.

Several immunoSEQ 96-well plates shared each subset's DNA, each plate a replicate. TCRdb keeps only in-frame clones here, not all; method: immunoSEQ multiplex PCR. The sample includes under 1,100,000 clones, 60% to 80% of them seen just once. V shed 2 bases and J shed 11 bases, with 17 bases lying between them. This CDR3 comprises 14 residues. Germline CDR1 is SGHRS and CDR2 is YFSETQ. Regarding this clone: Its antigen is unknown.

Input material: memory CD4+ T cells sorted from blood. Stated subset: CD45RA-negative fraction. This chain links TRBV5-1 with TRBJ2-1; D might be TRBD1 or TRBD2, each matching 5 bases. This receptor was obtained from a man between 18 and 35 years old in good health. The CDR3, as DNA: TGCGCCAGCAGCTTATCCGGGACCAGTAGCCAGCAGTTCTTC. Translation gives CASSLSGTSSQQFF.